The 16 T cell receptor beta chains listed next were all sequenced from one sample in a study of blood T cell repertoires in COVID-19. The repertoire was sequenced with immunoSEQ multiplex PCR; TCRdb's copy has only in-frame clones and lacks some. The sample contains 150,000 to 200,000 clones, 75% to 85% of which appear only once. Sequenced sample: peripheral blood. These receptor sequences come from a human donor in a cohort sampled during active COVID-19.

The V call is TRBV6-5, the J call TRBJ2-4, with D possibly being TRBD2 (5 bases). The CDR3 runs to 13 residues. V was pared by 5 bases and J by 1 base, with 6 bases between. The germline CDR1 and CDR2 sequences are MNHEY and SVGAGI. CDR3 DNA sequence: TGTGCCAGCAGTAGGGAGGCCAAAAACATTCAGTACTTC. This translates into CASSREAKNIQYF.

This clone came up once. This chain joins TRBV20-1 and TRBJ1-1; 8 bases agree with TRBD1. Germline CDR1 DFQATT, CDR2 SNEGSKA (reference sequence). The CDR3 loop spans 14 amino acids. The junction had 7 bases not matched to a gene; V was cut back by 6 bases and J by 1 base. CDR3: CSASYDRGNTEAFF. The CDR3 DNA sequence: TGCAGTGCAAGTTACGACAGGGGGAACACTGAAGCTTTCTTT.

The chain links TRBV28 to TRBJ1-1, with 8 bases fitting TRBD1. This CDR3 region has 13 residues. The junction had 2 bases not matched to a gene; V was cut back by 7 bases and J by 1 base. Looked up from germline, CDR1 is MDHEN and CDR2 is SYDVKM. The CDR3 DNA reads TGTGCCAGCATCGGACAGGGGAACACTGAAGCTTTCTTT. Translating gives CASIGQGNTEAFF.

This chain uses TRBV19 with TRBJ2-1, with TRBD2 as a possible D gene (6 bases). CDR3 size: 14 residues. V was pared by 5 bases and J by 7 bases, with 15 bases between. Germline lookup yields CDR1 LNHDA and CDR2 SQIVND (reference sequence). CDR3 coding DNA: TGTGCCAGTAGTGTGCGGGATGGGCAGAATGAGCAGTTCTTC. Amino acid sequence: CASSVRDGQNEQFF.

The chain joins TRBV19 to TRBJ1-5; 8 bases fit TRBD1. The CDR3 length is 15 residues. The J segment lost 3 bases and the V segment lost 5 bases, leaving 6 bases of the junction unmatched. Germline V CDR1 and CDR2: LNHDA, SQIVND (reference sequence). The DNA of the CDR3 is TGTGCCAGTAGTGGTCGGACAGGGCACAATCAGCCCCAGCATTTT. Its protein is CASSGRTGHNQPQHF.

This sequence joins TRBV4-1 and TRBJ1-4; a weak D match, TRBD1 (6 bases). V lost 2 bases and J lost 0, with 10 bases in between. This CDR3 has 16 amino acids. Germline V gene data show CDR1 as MGHRA and CDR2 as YSYEKL. The CDR3 region has the DNA TGCGCCAGCAGCCAATACCGGACAGCAACTAATGAAAAACTGTTTTTT. This encodes CASSQYRTATNEKLFF.

This clone was counted a few times. V and J are TRBV30 and TRBJ2-2; perhaps TRBD1 as D (5 bases). Germline-derived CDR1 and CDR2 are GTSNPN and SVGIG (reference sequence). The V gene lost 2 bases and the J gene lost 5 bases, with 12 bases spanning the gap. The CDR3 loop spans 14 amino acids. The CDR3 loop is CAWSPLQVTGELFF. The CDR3, as DNA: TGTGCCTGGAGTCCTCTACAGGTTACCGGGGAGCTGTTTTTT.

This chain links TRBV14 with TRBJ1-4; no clear D gene. CDR1 and CDR2 from the germline V gene are SGHDN and FVKESK. The CDR3 contains 15 residues. V was trimmed by 4 bases and J by 8 bases, leaving 17 bases between them. The CDR3 DNA reads TGTGCCAGCAGCCCAAGGCCGGGTCATAGGGAAAAACTGTTTTTT. Protein product: CASSPRPGHREKLFF.

The genes are TRBV6-2 or TRBV6-3 and TRBJ1-1; TRBD1 matches 9 bases. The CDR3 totals 16 residues. Per germline, CDR1 MNHEY and CDR2 SVGEGT. After removal of 2 bases from V and 11 bases from J, the junction contained 15 bases not matched to a gene. CDR3 amino acids: CASSYRDRASSRSAFF. CDR3 DNA: TGTGCCAGCAGTTACCGGGACAGGGCTTCTAGTCGCTCGGCTTTCTTT.

The chain employs TRBV9 and TRBJ2-1; unclear D gene. The CDR3 contains 14 residues. Trimming shortened V by 4 bases and J by 5 bases, and 13 bases separated the two germline ends. Germline assignment: CDR1 SGDLS and CDR2 YYNGEE. The CDR3, as DNA: TGTGCCAGCAGCCCCTCGTCTAAAAACAATGAGCAGTTCTTC. Encoded protein: CASSPSSKNNEQFF.

The chain recombines TRBV12-3 or TRBV12-4 with TRBJ1-1, with TRBD1 as a possible D gene (5 bases). The CDR3 spans 13 residues. The V end was cut by 7 bases, the J end by 6 bases, with 15 bases between. The CDR3 coding sequence is TGTGCCAGCACCCGGGGGGTGCGGGCTGAAGCTTTCTTT. This encodes CASTRGVRAEAFF.

The chain couples TRBV7-2 to TRBJ2-1, with D unresolved. Germline V gives CDR1 SGHTA, CDR2 FQGNSA. The CDR3 totals 16 residues. Trimming took off 2 bases at V and 0 bases at J, with 11 bases between the two ends. The CDR3, as DNA: TGTGCCAGCAGCTTATTGCTAGGCAGCTCCTACAATGAGCAGTTCTTC. This encodes CASSLLLGSSYNEQFF.

In its sample, this clone was seen once. The CDR3 DNA sequence: TGTGCCAGCAAACCCTTGGGACAATCCTACGAGCAGTACTTC. Translated, it gives CASKPLGQSYEQYF. This rearrangement joins TRBV27 to TRBJ2-7; D possibly corresponds to TRBD1 (6 bases). In germline, CDR1 is MNHEY, CDR2 SMNVEV (reference sequence). The CDR3 covers 14 residues. V gave up 7 bases and J gave up 1 base, with 14 bases separating them.

This rearrangement joins TRBV4-2 to TRBJ1-4; D is perhaps TRBD1 (5 bases). There are 13 residues in the CDR3. In germline, CDR1 is LGHNA, CDR2 YNFKEQ. V gave up 4 bases and J gave up 5 bases, with 8 bases separating them. The CDR3 here is CASSPQGNEKLFF. The DNA of the CDR3 is TGTGCCAGCAGCCCTCAGGGAAATGAAAAACTGTTTTTT.

The J gene is TRBJ2-2, the V gene TRBV27, with a possible D match to TRBD2 (5 bases). Between the trimmed V and J ends, which lost 5 bases and 6 bases, there was a span of 13 bases. CDR1 and CDR2 (germline): MNHEY, SMNVEV (reference sequence). The CDR3 contains 14 residues. CDR3 nucleotide sequence: TGTGCCAGCAGTCCCCTAACGAGGGCCGGGGAGCTGTTTTTT. Residues: CASSPLTRAGELFF.

This rearrangement joins TRBV15 to TRBJ2-5, with a weak D call TRBD1 (6 bases). CDR3 size: 16 residues. Trimming removed 1 base at V and 5 bases at J, with 17 bases between. Germline V CDR1 and CDR2: LNHNV, YYDKDF (reference sequence). This chain's CDR3 is CATSRVVGGIRETQYF. The CDR3 bases are TGTGCCACCAGCAGAGTAGTAGGGGGAATCAGGGAGACCCAGTACTTC.